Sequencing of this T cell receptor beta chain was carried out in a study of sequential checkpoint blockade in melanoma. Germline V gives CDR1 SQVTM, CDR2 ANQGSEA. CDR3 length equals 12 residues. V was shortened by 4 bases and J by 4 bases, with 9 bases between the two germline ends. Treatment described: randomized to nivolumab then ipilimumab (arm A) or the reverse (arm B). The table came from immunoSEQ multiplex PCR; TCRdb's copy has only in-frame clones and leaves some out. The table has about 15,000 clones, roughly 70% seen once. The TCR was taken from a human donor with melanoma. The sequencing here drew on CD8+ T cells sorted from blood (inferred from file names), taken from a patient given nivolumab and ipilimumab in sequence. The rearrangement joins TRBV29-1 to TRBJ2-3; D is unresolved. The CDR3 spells CSVVLGADTQYF. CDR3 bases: TGCAGCGTTGTTCTAGGAGCAGATACGCAGTATTTT.